A single TCR beta chain is shown here with its context. This entry belongs to a study of T cell changes during pregnancy in multiple sclerosis. Sequenced by immunoSEQ multiplex PCR; TCRdb stores in-frame clones only, minus some. The sample has fewer than 50,000 clones, about 89% seen once; the top ten hold less than 0.7%. The sequencing here drew on CD4+ T cells from peripheral blood mononuclear cells, taken in the first trimester of pregnancy. The source is a female donor with multiple sclerosis, enrolled in a pregnancy study.

The chain's CDR3 is CASSKKELVTGELFF. The CDR3 DNA sequence: TGTGCCAGCAGCAAGAAGGAGTTGGTAACCGGGGAGCTGTTTTTT. The J gene is TRBJ2-2, the V gene TRBV5-8; unclear D gene. Trimming shortened V by 4 bases and J by 5 bases, and 15 bases separated the two germline ends. Germline CDR1 and CDR2: SGHTS and YDEGEE. The CDR3 runs 15 residues.